This is a list of T cell receptor beta chains from one sample in a study of shared clonotypes between healthy human individuals. Clones were sequenced by immunoSEQ multiplex PCR, and TCRdb holds only the in-frame ones, with some missing. The sample shows 980,000 or so clones, 76% of them seen only once. The sequenced sample was memory CD4+ T cells sorted from blood. These TCRs come from a man in his late teens or twenties in good health. CDR3s leave out the opening cysteine and the closing phenylalanine or tryptophan. D genes are given only for firm matches.

V,D,CDR3
TRBV11-3,.,ASSLRSDTQY
TRBV5-1,TRBD1,ASSFRGQDTEAF
TRBV11-2,.,ASRLDNQPQH
TRBV14,TRBD1,ASSPIQGAQSYT
TRBV5-1,TRBD1,ASSVDRPSYEQY
TRBV28,.,ASSSFRGYT
TRBV6-6,TRBD2,ASSQRGGTYEQY
TRBV11-2,.,ASSPGGNYGYT
TRBV11-2,.,ASSSVGGNTEAF
TRBV30,TRBD1,AWSTGAVGQPQH
TRBV5-4,TRBD2,ASSWTLLAGGSTDTQY
TRBV6-1,.,ASSRRETDTQY
TRBV5-6,TRBD1,ASSLFVTGVSGELF
TRBV6-5,.,ASRGTSGGTYEQY
TRBV6-5,.,ASSLARQIPEAF
TRBV28,.,ASSILRGLQPQH
TRBV2,.,ATSVARDEAF
TRBV7-6,TRBD2,ASSQGLAGGSLLNEQF
TRBV18,.,ASSPPRGGGYGYT
TRBV28,.,ASYRNTGELF
TRBV4-3,.,ASSQDRGISEKLF
TRBV18,TRBD1,ASSLGQDSGNTIY
TRBV4-3,.,ASSQDGAAGELF
TRBV28,.,ASSWTADYNSPLH
TRBV19,.,ASSIRGRPYEQY
TRBV7-9,.,ASSLDRDYSGNTIY
TRBV29-1,.,SVGRGYNEQF
TRBV6-5,.,ASRNSITEAF
TRBV6-4,.,ASSDSEGRNEQF
TRBV27,.,ASSFDRLTEAF
TRBV28,TRBD2,ASWERGAKNIQY
TRBV6-5,TRBD2,AHPAGDPYEQY
TRBV30,.,AWSSQSGNTIY
TRBV9,.,ASSVTGVSGYT
TRBV5-6,.,ASSSWGGKNTGELF
TRBV5-1,.,ASSLALGPVEKLF
TRBV5-1,TRBD1,ASSSTGGDHSPLH
TRBV6-6,.,ASSLDPGHSNQPQH
TRBV11-2,TRBD2,ASSRTSGRPGEQY
TRBV10-1,.,ASSVSRMNTEAF
TRBV30,.,AWRGLTGEAF
TRBV5-1,.,ASSLTDGGYGYT